The rows below give T cell receptor beta chains drawn from one sample of a study of cytomegalovirus exposure and HLA in healthy donors. The table came from immunoSEQ multiplex PCR; TCRdb's copy has only in-frame clones and leaves some out. Of about 49,000 clones listed, roughly nine tenths were seen once; the top ten hold approximately 1.5%. The sample consisted of PBMCs. The origin of the receptors is a man aged 18 to 30 in good health and CMV-seronegative. CDR3s include the opening cysteine and the closing phenylalanine or tryptophan. A D gene is named only where the DNA matches it firmly. Not every row has a clone size; where given, it reads once, few, many or a size class.

TRBD1	.	TRBV7-3	TRBJ2-1	TGTGCCAGCAGTCACCAGGGACAGGGATACAATGAGCAGTTCTTC	CASSHQGQGYNEQFF
.	.	TRBV11-2	TRBJ2-5	TGTGCCAGCAGCTTAGTTTTCCAGCAAGAGACCCAGTACTTC	CASSLVFQQETQYF
TRBD1	.	TRBV5-6	TRBJ1-1	TGTGCCAGCAGCTTCAGGGGGCTTCTGAACACTGAAGCTTTCTTT	CASSFRGLLNTEAFF
TRBD1	.	TRBV7-9	TRBJ1-1	TGTGCCAGCAGCGCTCAGGGGGAGACTGAAGCTTTCTTT	CASSAQGETEAFF
TRBD1	few	TRBV5-4	TRBJ2-7	TGTGCCAGCAGCTCCTTGGGCAGGGGGACCTACGAGCAGTACTTC	CASSSLGRGTYEQYF
.	.	TRBV7-9	TRBJ2-7	TGTGCCAGCAGCTCCGGGACACTCTCCTACGAGCAGTACTTC	CASSSGTLSYEQYF
TRBD2	.	TRBV7-2	TRBJ2-1	TGTGCCAGCATCCTCTTCCCCCTAGCGGGAGGAAGTAATGAGCAGTTCTTC	CASILFPLAGGSNEQFF
.	.	TRBV5-5	TRBJ2-1	TGTGCCAGCAGCCCTGGGGGGGCTACCTACAATGAGCAGTTCTTC	CASSPGGATYNEQFF
.	.	TRBV15	TRBJ1-1	TGTGCCACCAGCCGAGGGGGGGGCTTCACTGAAGCTTTCTTT	CATSRGGGFTEAFF
TRBD2	.	TRBV18	TRBJ2-1	TGTGCCAGCTCACCATTACCTAGCGGGTACAATGAGCAGTTCTTC	CASSPLPSGYNEQFF
TRBD1	.	TRBV28	TRBJ2-7	TGTGCCAGCAGTCGACGGACAGGGGCCCACTACGAGCAGTACTTC	CASSRRTGAHYEQYF
.	once	TRBV6-1	TRBJ2-5	TGTGCCAGCACCGAGTCAAACCAAGAGACCCAGTACTTC	CASTESNQETQYF
.	.	TRBV20-1	TRBJ2-5	TGCAGTGCTAGAGATGGGCCAACGGGAGACTTC	CSARDGPTGDF
.	.	TRBV29-1	TRBJ2-1	TGCAGCGTTGAGGGGGGACAGATAGCCTCCTACAATGAGCAGTTCTTC	CSVEGGQIASYNEQFF
TRBD2	.	TRBV5-1	TRBJ2-7	TGCGCCAGCAGCTTGGTGATAGCGGGAGGAGGCGAGCAGTACTTC	CASSLVIAGGGEQYF
.	.	TRBV28	TRBJ2-7	TGTGCCAGCAGTTCACCCGCAGTACCCTACGAGCAGTACTTC	CASSSPAVPYEQYF
TRBD2	.	TRBV15	TRBJ2-1	TGTGCCACCAGCGGAGGACTAGCGGGAACCGGATATGAGCAGTTCTTC	CATSGGLAGTGYEQFF
.	once	TRBV11-2	TRBJ2-7	TGTGCCAGCAGCGCAATTATAATCGATAGCGGCCGCGGGCAGTACTTC	CASSAIIIDSGRGQYF
TRBD1	once	TRBV18	TRBJ2-5	TGTGCCAGCTCACCAAGACAGGGGGAAGAGACCCAGTACTTC	CASSPRQGEETQYF
.	.	TRBV7-6	TRBJ2-1	TGTGCCAGCAGCTTAGACGCTTTTAGGGCTAGCGCAGACAATGAGCAGTTCTTC	CASSLDAFRASADNEQFF
.	.	TRBV7-6	TRBJ2-3	TGTGCCAGCAGCCCCCGGGTAGCGGCTAGCACAGATACGCAGTATTTT	CASSPRVAASTDTQYF
.	.	TRBV6-1	TRBJ1-5	TGTGCCAGCAGTGGAGGGAGAGCCCAGCATTTT	CASSGGRAQHF
TRBD1	.	TRBV20-1	TRBJ2-7	TGCACAATAAGGGACAGTAGGTACTTC	CTIRDSRYF
.	once	TRBV5-6	TRBJ1-1	TGTGCCAGCAGCACTTACCCCGGTTTTGATACTGAAGCTTTCTTT	CASSTYPGFDTEAFF
TRBD1	.	TRBV6-5	TRBJ1-4	TGTGCCAGCAGTATGGGACAGGGGGAAGTTGAAAAACTGTTTTTT	CASSMGQGEVEKLFF
.	.	TRBV6-4	TRBJ2-2	TGTGCCAGCAGTGACTCCTCCACCGGGGAGCTGTTTTTT	CASSDSSTGELFF
.	.	TRBV19	TRBJ1-2	TGTGCCAGTTCCACTGGAACAGCCAACTATGGCTACACCTTC	CASSTGTANYGYTF
.	.	TRBV28	TRBJ2-3	TGTGCCAGCAGCCCAACCAGAACCGGGGGAGATACGCAGTATTTT	CASSPTRTGGDTQYF
TRBD2	.	TRBV5-1	TRBJ2-7	TGCGCCAGCAGCTTGGCAGGGACTAGCGGGTCTAACTACGAGCAGTACTTC	CASSLAGTSGSNYEQYF
.	.	TRBV25-1	TRBJ2-7	TGTGCCGCATCATCCACGGGACACTACGAGCAGTACTTC	CAASSTGHYEQYF
TRBD1	.	TRBV28	TRBJ2-7	TGTGCCAGCACCGTTGACAGGGTAGGGGAGCAGTACTTC	CASTVDRVGEQYF
.	.	TRBV7-2	TRBJ2-3	TGTGCCAGCAGCTTAGCGGGAGCAGGCACAGATACGCAGTATTTT	CASSLAGAGTDTQYF
TRBD2	.	TRBV18	TRBJ2-4	TGTGCCAGCTCACCTTGGAGTAGCGGGAGTAACATTCAGTACTTC	CASSPWSSGSNIQYF
TRBD1	.	TRBV29-1	TRBJ1-5	TGCAGCGCAGGGGGCGCGGGACAGCCCCAGCATTTT	CSAGGAGQPQHF
.	.	TRBV9	TRBJ2-3	TGTGCCAGCAGCGTCTACGGGGTAGCCACAGATACGCAGTATTTT	CASSVYGVATDTQYF
TRBD1	.	TRBV27	TRBJ2-6	TGTGCCAGCAGTTTATCGGGACAGGGGGCCCGCTCTGGGGCCAACGTCCTGACTTTC	CASSLSGQGARSGANVLTF
.	once	TRBV5-4	TRBJ2-3	TGTGCCAGCAGCTCCCAACAGGGCAGCACAGATACGCAGTATTTT	CASSSQQGSTDTQYF
.	.	TRBV5-1	TRBJ2-5	TGCGCCAGCAGCGTAGACTTTCAAGAGACCCAGTACTTC	CASSVDFQETQYF
TRBD1	.	TRBV2	TRBJ1-1	TGTGCCAGCAGTGAGGGGACAGTCACTGAAGCTTTCTTT	CASSEGTVTEAFF
TRBD1	.	TRBV15	TRBJ2-7	TGTGCCACCAGCACGGGGACAGGGAGCTACGAGCAGTACTTC	CATSTGTGSYEQYF
.	few	TRBV6-5	TRBJ2-2	TGTGCCAGCGGTACATGGACCGGGGAGCTGTTTTTT	CASGTWTGELFF
TRBD2	.	TRBV10-2	TRBJ2-7	TGCGCCAGCAGTGAGTTCAGCGGGAGGGCCTCCGCCTACGAGCAGTACTTC	CASSEFSGRASAYEQYF
TRBD1	.	TRBV7-3	TRBJ1-1	TGTGCCAGCTCCTTGGTGGCAGGGGGCACTACTGAAGCTTTCTTT	CASSLVAGGTTEAFF
TRBD2	once	TRBV27	TRBJ2-2	TGTGCCAGCGCACGGGAAGGGGCGGGAGGTTATACCGGGGAGCTGTTTTTT	CASAREGAGGYTGELFF
TRBD1	.	TRBV29-1	TRBJ1-1	TGCAGCGTGGTGGGACAGAAGTTAGACACTGAAGCTTTCTTT	CSVVGQKLDTEAFF